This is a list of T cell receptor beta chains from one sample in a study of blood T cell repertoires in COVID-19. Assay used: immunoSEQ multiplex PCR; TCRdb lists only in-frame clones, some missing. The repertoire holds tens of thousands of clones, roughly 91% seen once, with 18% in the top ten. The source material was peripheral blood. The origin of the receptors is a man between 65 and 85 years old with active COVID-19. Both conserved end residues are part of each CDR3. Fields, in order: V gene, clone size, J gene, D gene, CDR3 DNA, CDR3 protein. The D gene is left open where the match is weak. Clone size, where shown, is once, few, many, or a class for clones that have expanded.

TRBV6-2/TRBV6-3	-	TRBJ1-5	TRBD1	TGTGCCAGCAGTAGCGGGACAGGGCGGAATCAGCCCCAGCATTTT	CASSSGTGRNQPQHF
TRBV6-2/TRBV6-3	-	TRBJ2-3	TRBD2	TGTGCCAGCAGCTGGGGGGGTAATTGGGCAGATACGCAGTATTTT	CASSWGGNWADTQYF
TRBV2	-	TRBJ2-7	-	TGTGCCAGCAGTGAAGGGGCCAGGAGGCTAAACGAGCAGTACTTC	CASSEGARRLNEQYF
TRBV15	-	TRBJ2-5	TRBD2	TGTGCCACCAGCAGAGATCGGGAGGGAGTGGGGGAGACCCAGTACTTC	CATSRDREGVGETQYF
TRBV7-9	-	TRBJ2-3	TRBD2	TGTGCCAGCAGTCCAGCGGGGGGATTCACAGATACGCAGTATTTT	CASSPAGGFTDTQYF
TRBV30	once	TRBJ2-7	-	TGTGCCTGGAGTCCACTCGGGGGAGCCTACGAGCAGTACTTC	CAWSPLGGAYEQYF
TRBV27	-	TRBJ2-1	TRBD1	TGTGCCAGCAGTTTATACGGGACAGGGGGCCACAATGAGCAGTTCTTC	CASSLYGTGGHNEQFF
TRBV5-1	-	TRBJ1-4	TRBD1	TGCGCCAGCAGCTCAGACAGGGGGAGGGAAAAACTGTTTTTT	CASSSDRGREKLFF
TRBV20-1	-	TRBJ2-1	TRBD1	TGCAGTGCTAGTAGGACAGGGGTTGGGGATGAGCAGTTCTTC	CSASRTGVGDEQFF
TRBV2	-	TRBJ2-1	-	TGTGCCAGCAGTAGCGGCTTGAGCTCCTACAATGAGCAGTTCTTC	CASSSGLSSYNEQFF
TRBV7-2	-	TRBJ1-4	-	TGTGCCAGCAGCCATCGGCGTAGGACAGCCGCAAGTGGTAATGAAAAACTGTTTTTT	CASSHRRRTAASGNEKLFF
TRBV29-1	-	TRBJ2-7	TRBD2	TGCAGCGTTGTCAGCGGGAGCGTTAACGAGCAGTACTTC	CSVVSGSVNEQYF
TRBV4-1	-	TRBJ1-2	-	TGCGCCAGCAGCCAAAGCCGGGGTAGCTACACCTTC	CASSQSRGSYTF
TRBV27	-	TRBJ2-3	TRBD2	TGTGCCAGCAGTGCTTCCGGGACTAGCGGGGGGGAGCAAACGCAGTATTTT	CASSASGTSGGEQTQYF
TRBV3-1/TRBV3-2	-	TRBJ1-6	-	TGTGCCAGCAGCCAAGATCGGAATTCACCCCTCCACTTT	CASSQDRNSPLHF
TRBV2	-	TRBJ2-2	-	TGTGCCAGCGGCCTTACCGGGGAGCTGTTTTTT	CASGLTGELFF
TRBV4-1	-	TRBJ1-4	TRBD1	TGCGCCAGCAGCCAAGACGGGACAGGCTCTGAAAAACTGTTTTTT	CASSQDGTGSEKLFF
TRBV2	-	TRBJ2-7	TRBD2	TGTGCCAGCAGTCGGGAGGGTAATGAGTTGTACGAGCAGTACTTC	CASSREGNELYEQYF
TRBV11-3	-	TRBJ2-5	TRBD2	TGTGCCAGCAGCCCACGGGGACTAGCGGGCCCCCGGGAGACCCAGTACTTC	CASSPRGLAGPRETQYF
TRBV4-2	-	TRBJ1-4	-	TGTGCCAGCAGCCAAGTACGGAGACAGAGTGTTAATGAAAAACTGTTTTTT	CASSQVRRQSVNEKLFF
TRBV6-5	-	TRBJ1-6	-	TGTGCCAGCAGTTTACAGGGCTCACCCCTCCACTTT	CASSLQGSPLHF
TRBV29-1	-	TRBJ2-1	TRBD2	TGCAGCGTTTCAGCAGCGGGACCTTACAATGAGCAGTTCTTC	CSVSAAGPYNEQFF
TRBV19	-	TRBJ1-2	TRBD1	TGTGCCAGTAGTGAGACAGGGGGCTCGTCTGGCTACACCTTC	CASSETGGSSGYTF
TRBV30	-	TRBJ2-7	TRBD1	TGTGCCTGGAGGGGGACAGTCGAGCAGTACTTC	CAWRGTVEQYF
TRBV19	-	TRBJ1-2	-	TGTGCCAGTAGTATCCGGACAGCCAACTATGGCTACACCTTC	CASSIRTANYGYTF
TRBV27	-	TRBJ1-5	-	TGTGCCAGCAGTGTAGGACAGTCCGTAGGTCAGCCCCAGCATTTT	CASSVGQSVGQPQHF
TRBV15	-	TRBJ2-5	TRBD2	TGTGCCACCAGCAGAGATGGGACTAGCGGGCAAGAGACCCAGTACTTC	CATSRDGTSGQETQYF
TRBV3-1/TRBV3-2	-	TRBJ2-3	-	TGTGCCAGCAGCCAAGTCGAGGGAGTGGCGCAGTATTTT	CASSQVEGVAQYF